This T cell receptor (beta chain) stems from a study of technical replicates of blood from several donors. Germline V CDR1 and CDR2: ENHRY, SYGVKD. The CDR3 extends over 11 amino acids. Trimming stripped 6 bases from V and 5 bases from J, with 4 bases between. Measured with immunoSEQ multiplex PCR; TCRdb has only the in-frame clones, and not every one. The table includes over 50,000 clones, more than 95% detected once. The sequencing sample was made of T cells isolated from PBMCs. This clonotype originated in a human donor in good health. The chain combines TRBV10-3 with TRBJ2-2; D not certain. In DNA form, the CDR3 reads TGTGCCATCAGCTATACCGGGGAGCTGTTTTTT. This translates into CAISYTGELFF.